The rows below give T cell receptor beta chains drawn from one sample of a study of B cell selection in AIRE deficiency. Using immunoSEQ multiplex PCR, the repertoire was profiled, and TCRdb retains in-frame clones only, with some absent. Altogether tens of thousands of clones are present, roughly 91% being singletons, with the ten largest covering roughly 1.5%. Sample: CD4+CD25+ Tregs sorted from PBMCs. The source is a human donor in good health. Each CDR3 is given with its conserved first and last residue. The size of a clone is reported for some rows only, either as once, few or many, or as a class for expanded clones.

clone_size v_call cdr3_aa
NA TRBV29-1 CSVVGGANEQYF
NA TRBV11-2 CASSLSGPQASYEQYF
once TRBV10-3 CAVGGAKNIQYF
NA TRBV5-4 CASSLAGVAAFNEQFF
NA TRBV5-4 CASSLVGLEETQYF
NA TRBV18 CASSLGTVYEQYF
NA TRBV4-1 CASSQVPGLEQYF
NA TRBV7-6 CASSLTRLRPYEQYF
NA TRBV19 CASSLLADGETQYF
NA TRBV2 CASTMDRVQTYEQYF
NA TRBV2 CASSDSSQRKKLFF
NA TRBV20-1 CSANYGYTF
NA TRBV7-9 CASSLGSAGTDTQYF
once TRBV5-4 CASSYPGAPNEQFF
NA TRBV15 CATSSSRGGNQPQHF
NA TRBV5-4 CASSLARGPYGYTF
NA TRBV7-9 CASSPSLAETTDTQYF
NA TRBV6-4 CAWLADFEGAQYF
NA TRBV6-5 CASGGRGRQFF
NA TRBV6-1 CASRGPYGYTF
NA TRBV6-5 CASSDKTGGYGYTF
NA TRBV18 CASSPTTASAYGYTF
NA TRBV6-4 CASSDPPGSGTEAFF
NA TRBV27 CASSPDRGLNEQFF
NA TRBV6-5 CASRDGRGSYGYTF
NA TRBV6-1 CASSSLGGDYGYTF
NA TRBV5-6 CASSLEGWNYGYTF